This entry concerns a single TCR beta chain. TCRdb fed the RT-PCR reads into MiXCR, producing one record per CDR3 protein. This sample has about 700,000 distinct CDR3 sequences, with roughly 14% found just once. The CDR3 length is 14 residues. Germline V gene lookup returns CDR1 SGHKS and CDR2 YYEKEE (reference sequence). The junction had 10 bases not matched to a gene; V was cut back by 0 bases and J by 13 bases. This record comes from a study of response to subunit inactivated influenza vaccine. The sequencing used PBMCs from blood, collected around 14 days before vaccination. The rearrangement uses TRBV5-5 and TRBJ2-7; TRBD1 aligns across 10 bases. The TCR originated in a man aged 45 to 65 who received an inactivated influenza vaccine. The CDR3 bases are TGTGCCAGCAGCTTGGATCGGGACAGGGGCCGATCATACTTC. This gives the protein CASSLDRDRGRSYF.